This T cell receptor beta chain was captured by sequencing in a study of CD8 T cells in ankylosing spondylitis. In this sample, this clonotype turned up many times. Antigen: not known. Study-level points and caveats: Disease-linked clones were CD8+ and relatively rare in peripheral blood.

Libraries of TCR beta came from quantitative 5'-RACE with molecular barcodes. MiXCR was run by TCRdb on the 5' RACE reads, yielding one entry per CDR3 protein. The sample consists of about 240,000 distinct CDR3 sequences, 9.5% to 12% of them appearing once. V lost 2 bases and J lost 0, with 19 bases in between. The germline gives CDR1 SSHAT, CDR2 FNYEAQ (reference sequence). This CDR3 is built from 18 residues. This clonotype was sampled from a male donor with ankylosing spondylitis or in good health (not recorded which). The chain employs TRBV7-7 and TRBJ2-5; D is possibly TRBD2 (5 bases). What was sequenced was blood, either unsorted or a sorted T cell fraction (not recorded which). CDR3 DNA sequence: TGTGCCAGCAGCTTAAGTATCGTGGGAGCGGAGAACCAAGAGACCCAGTACTTC. The encoded protein is CASSLSIVGAENQETQYF.